The T cell receptor beta chain under discussion was sequenced for a study of OX40 agonist ivuxolimab in advanced cancers. Across the whole study: Intravenous ivuxolimab at 0.01 to 10 mg/kg was given to patients every 2 weeks. Overall study results and limits: Among some nonresponders, normalized T-cell clonal expansion was also low.

Comment on this clone: Its antigen is unknown.

Using immunoSEQ multiplex PCR, the repertoire was profiled, and TCRdb retains in-frame clones only, with some absent. The sample carries fewer than 90,000 clones, around 86% recorded once. V was trimmed by 1 base and J by 1 base, leaving 11 bases between them. Germline CDR1 SGHKS, CDR2 YYEKEE (reference sequence). There are 15 residues in the CDR3. The sequencing here drew on CD4+ or CD8+ T cells sorted from blood, taken in a trial of the OX40 agonist ivuxolimab. The receptor's source is an adult with an advanced solid tumor such as melanoma, head and neck, liver or kidney cancer. The chain has TRBV5-5 and TRBJ1-2; possible D gene TRBD1, 6 bases. For the CDR3, the DNA is TGTGCCAGCAGCTTGCGTCCAGGGGATAACTATGGCTACACCTTC. It codes for CASSLRPGDNYGYTF.